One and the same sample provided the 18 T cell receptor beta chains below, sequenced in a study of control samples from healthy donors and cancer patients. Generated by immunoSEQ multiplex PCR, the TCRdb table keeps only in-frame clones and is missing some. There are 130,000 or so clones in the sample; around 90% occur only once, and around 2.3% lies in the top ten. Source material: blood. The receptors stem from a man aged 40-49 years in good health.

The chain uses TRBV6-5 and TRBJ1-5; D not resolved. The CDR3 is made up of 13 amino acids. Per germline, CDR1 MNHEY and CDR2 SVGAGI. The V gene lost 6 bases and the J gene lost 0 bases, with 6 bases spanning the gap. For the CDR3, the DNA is TGTGCCAGCAGAAAATATAGCAATCAGCCCCAGCATTTT. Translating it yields CASRKYSNQPQHF.

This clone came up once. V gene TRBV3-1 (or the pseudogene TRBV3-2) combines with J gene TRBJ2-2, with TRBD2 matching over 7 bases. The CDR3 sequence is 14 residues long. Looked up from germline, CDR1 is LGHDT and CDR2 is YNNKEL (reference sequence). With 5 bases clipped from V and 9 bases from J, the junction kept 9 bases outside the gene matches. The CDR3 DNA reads TGTGCCAGCAGCAAAGGACTAGTCCCCTGGGAGCTGTTTTTT. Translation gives CASSKGLVPWELFF.

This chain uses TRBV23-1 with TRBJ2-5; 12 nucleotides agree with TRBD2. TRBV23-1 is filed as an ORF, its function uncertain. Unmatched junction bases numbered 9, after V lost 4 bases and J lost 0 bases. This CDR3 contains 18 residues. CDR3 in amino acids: CASSPQLAGGSNQETQYF. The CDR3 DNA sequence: TGCGCCAGCAGTCCCCAGCTAGCGGGGGGGAGCAACCAAGAGACCCAGTACTTC.

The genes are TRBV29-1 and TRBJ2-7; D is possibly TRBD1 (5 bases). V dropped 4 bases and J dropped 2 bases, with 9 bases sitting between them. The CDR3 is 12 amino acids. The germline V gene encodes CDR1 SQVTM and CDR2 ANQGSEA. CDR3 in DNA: TGCAGCGTTGCAGGGAACCCCTACGAGCAGTACTTC. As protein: CSVAGNPYEQYF.

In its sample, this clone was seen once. For the CDR3, the DNA is TGTGCCAGCTCACCGACCGTAACCGGGGAGCTGTTTTTT. Protein sequence: CASSPTVTGELFF. The J gene is TRBJ2-2, the V gene TRBV18; D uncertain. Germline V gene data show CDR1 as KGHSH and CDR2 as LQKENI. Trimming stripped 3 bases from V and 5 bases from J, with 7 bases between. CDR3 length equals 13 residues.

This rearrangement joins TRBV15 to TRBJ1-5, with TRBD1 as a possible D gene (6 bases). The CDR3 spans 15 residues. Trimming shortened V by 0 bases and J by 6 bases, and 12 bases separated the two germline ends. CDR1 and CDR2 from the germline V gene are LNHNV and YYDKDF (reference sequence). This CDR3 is CATSRDRGRGQPQHF. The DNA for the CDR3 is TGTGCCACCAGCAGAGACAGGGGAAGAGGTCAGCCCCAGCATTTT. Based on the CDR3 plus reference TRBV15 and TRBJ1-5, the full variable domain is DAMVIQNPRYQVTQFGKPVTLSCSQTLNHNVMYWYQQKSSQAPKLLFHYYDKDFNNEADTPDNFQSRRPNTSFCFLDIRSPGLGDTAMYLCATSRDRGRGQPQHFGDGTRLSIL.

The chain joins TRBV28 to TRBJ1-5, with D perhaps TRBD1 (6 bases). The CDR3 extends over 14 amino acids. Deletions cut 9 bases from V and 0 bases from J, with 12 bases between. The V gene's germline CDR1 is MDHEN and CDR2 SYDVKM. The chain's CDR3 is CASRDRNSNQPQHF. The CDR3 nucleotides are TGTGCCAGTCGAGACAGGAATAGCAATCAGCCCCAGCATTTT.

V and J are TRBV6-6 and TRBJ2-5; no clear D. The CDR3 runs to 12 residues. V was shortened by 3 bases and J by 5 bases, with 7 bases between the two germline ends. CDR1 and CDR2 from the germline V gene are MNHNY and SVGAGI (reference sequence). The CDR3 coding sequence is TGTGCCAGCAGTTATTTTAGGGAGACCCAGTACTTC. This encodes CASSYFRETQYF.

The CDR3, as DNA: TGCAGCGTAGCAACAGGGGGAGAAGGAAACACCATATATTTT. Its protein is CSVATGGEGNTIYF. This chain links TRBV29-1 with TRBJ1-3; 8 bases are shared with TRBD1. Germline V gene lookup returns CDR1 SQVTM and CDR2 ANQGSEA. The CDR3 is 14 amino acids. The V segment lost 6 bases and the J segment 4 bases; nucleotides outside the gene matches: 8.

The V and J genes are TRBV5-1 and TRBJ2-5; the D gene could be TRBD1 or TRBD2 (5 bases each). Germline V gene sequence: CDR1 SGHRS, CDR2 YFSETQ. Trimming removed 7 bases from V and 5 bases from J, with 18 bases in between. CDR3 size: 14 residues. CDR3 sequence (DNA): TGCGCCAGCGGAGCCGGGGCCCAGGACGAGACCCAGTACTTC. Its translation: CASGAGAQDETQYF.

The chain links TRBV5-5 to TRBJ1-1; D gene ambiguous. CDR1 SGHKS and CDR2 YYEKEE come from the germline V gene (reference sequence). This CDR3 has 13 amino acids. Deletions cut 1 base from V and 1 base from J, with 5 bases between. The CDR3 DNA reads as TGTGCCAGCAGCTTGACAGAGAACACTGAAGCTTTCTTT. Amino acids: CASSLTENTEAFF.

The CDR3 reads CASRLQGESEAFF. In DNA form, the CDR3 reads TGTGCCAGCAGGTTACAGGGGGAGAGTGAAGCTTTCTTT. This chain links TRBV12-3 or TRBV12-4 with TRBJ1-1; 8 nucleotides agree with TRBD1. The CDR3 is made up of 13 amino acids. The V segment lost 6 bases and the J segment 7 bases; nucleotides outside the gene matches: 7.

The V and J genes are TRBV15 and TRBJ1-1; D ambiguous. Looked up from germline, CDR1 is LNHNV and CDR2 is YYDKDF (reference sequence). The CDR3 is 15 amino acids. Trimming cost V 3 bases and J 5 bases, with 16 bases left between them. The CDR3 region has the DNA TGTGCCACCAGCAGGCTATATGGGGAGGAGACTGAAGCTTTCTTT. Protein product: CATSRLYGEETEAFF.

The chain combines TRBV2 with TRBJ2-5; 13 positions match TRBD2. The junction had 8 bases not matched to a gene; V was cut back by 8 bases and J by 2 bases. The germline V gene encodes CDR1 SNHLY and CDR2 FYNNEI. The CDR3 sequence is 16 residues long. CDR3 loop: CASGRTSGGEQETQYF. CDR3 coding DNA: TGTGCCAGCGGGAGAACTAGCGGGGGGGAACAAGAGACCCAGTACTTC.

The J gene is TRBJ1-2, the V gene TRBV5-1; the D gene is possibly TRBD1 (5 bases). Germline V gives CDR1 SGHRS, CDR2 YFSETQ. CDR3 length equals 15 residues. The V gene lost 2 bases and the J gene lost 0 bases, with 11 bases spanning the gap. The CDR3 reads CASSLGPTANYGYTF. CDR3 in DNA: TGCGCCAGCAGCTTAGGACCGACAGCTAACTATGGCTACACCTTC.

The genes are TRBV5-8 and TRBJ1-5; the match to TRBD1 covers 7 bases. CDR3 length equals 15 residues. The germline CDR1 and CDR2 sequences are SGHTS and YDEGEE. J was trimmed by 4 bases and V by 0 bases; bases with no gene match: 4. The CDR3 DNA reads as TGTGCCAGCAGCTTGGGACAGGGCTTTAATCAGCCCCAGCATTTT. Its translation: CASSLGQGFNQPQHF.

In DNA form, the CDR3 reads TGTGCCAGCATCGATTGGGGACAGGGTGTTAACGAGCAGTACTTC. It specifies CASIDWGQGVNEQYF. V usage is TRBV7-2 and J usage is TRBJ2-7, with TRBD1 matching over 9 bases. The CDR3 has 15 residues. J was trimmed by 5 bases and V by 7 bases; bases with no gene match: 12. Per germline, CDR1 SGHTA and CDR2 FQGNSA.

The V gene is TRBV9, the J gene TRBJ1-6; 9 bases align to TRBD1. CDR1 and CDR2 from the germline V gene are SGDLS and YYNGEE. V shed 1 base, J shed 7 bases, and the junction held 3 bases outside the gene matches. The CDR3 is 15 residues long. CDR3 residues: CASSVKDRGNSPLHF. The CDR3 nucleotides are TGTGCCAGCAGCGTAAAGGACAGGGGAAATTCACCCCTCCACTTT.